The 9 T cell receptor beta chains in this list originate from one sample, sequenced in a study of blood T cell repertoires in COVID-19. The repertoire was sequenced with immunoSEQ multiplex PCR; TCRdb's copy has only in-frame clones and lacks some. Among around 94,000 clones, more than 65% were seen once, and the ten largest hold around 6.5%. The specimen was peripheral blood. Source of these receptors: a man aged 55 to 70 with acute or convalescent COVID-19.

This clone has only one observation. The rearrangement joins TRBV12-3 or TRBV12-4 to TRBJ1-1; 10 nucleotides agree with TRBD1. This CDR3 contains 13 residues. The J segment lost 7 bases and the V segment lost 5 bases, leaving 4 bases of the junction unmatched. CDR3 residues: CASSRQGALEAFF. CDR3 in DNA: TGTGCCAGCAGTAGACAGGGGGCCCTTGAAGCTTTCTTT.

CDR3 in amino acids: CASSLAPRGGGEQYF. Here the CDR3 DNA reads TGTGCCAGCAGCTTGGCCCCAAGGGGAGGAGGCGAGCAGTACTTC. The V call is TRBV5-5, the J call TRBJ2-7; maybe TRBD2 (6 bases). This CDR3 spans 15 amino acids. Trimming took off 0 bases at V and 6 bases at J, with 16 bases between the two ends. In germline, CDR1 is SGHKS, CDR2 YYEKEE (reference sequence).

The V gene is TRBV24-1, the J gene TRBJ2-7, with D uncertain. V shed 1 base and J shed 4 bases, with 7 bases lying between them. Per germline, CDR1 KGHDR and CDR2 SFDVKD. The CDR3 runs to 13 residues. In nucleotides, the CDR3 is TGTGCCACCAGTGATTTAGACGGGTACGAGCAGTACTTC. Translation: CATSDLDGYEQYF.

The genes are TRBV4-3 and TRBJ1-3; 7 positions match TRBD1. The CDR3 runs 15 residues. CDR1 is LGHNA, CDR2 YSLEER, per germline. Unmatched junction bases numbered 7, after V lost 4 bases and J lost 4 bases. As DNA, the CDR3 is TGCGCCAGCAGCCCCTCCCCGGGACAGGGAAACACCATATATTTT. This translates into CASSPSPGQGNTIYF.

The chain carries TRBV10-3 and TRBJ2-1, with 7 bases lining up with TRBD1. Per germline, CDR1 ENHRY and CDR2 SYGVKD. V lost 8 bases and J lost 8; bases outside the gene matches: 9. The length of the CDR3 is 13 residues. The CDR3 loop is CAIQALDRDEQFF. The CDR3 DNA follows: TGTGCCATCCAGGCGCTTGACAGGGATGAGCAGTTCTTC.

The chain uses TRBV2 and TRBJ2-3; D is unresolved. V dropped 9 bases and J dropped 3 bases, with 16 bases sitting between them. CDR3 length: 14 residues. Germline V lookup: CDR1 SNHLY, CDR2 FYNNEI. DNA for the CDR3: TGTGCCAGTAAGAGGTCGGAAACTACAGATACGCAGTATTTT. It is translated as CASKRSETTDTQYF. The full variable domain, rest sourced from reference TRBV2 and TRBJ2-3, is EPEVTQTPSHQVTQMGQEVILRCVPISNHLYFYWYRQILGQKVEFLVSFYNNEISEKSEIFDDQFSVERPDGSNFTLKIRSTKLEDSAMYFCASKRSETTDTQYFGPGTRLTVL.

The chain carries TRBV30 and TRBJ2-5; TRBD2 matches at 7 bases. Per germline, CDR1 GTSNPN and CDR2 SVGIG (reference sequence). CDR3 length equals 14 residues. Germline trimming cut 3 bases from V and 0 bases from J; bases unmatched to any gene: 4. CDR3 DNA sequence: TGTGCCTGGAGACCGGCGGGGGACCAAGAGACCCAGTACTTC. It is translated as CAWRPAGDQETQYF.

The chain combines TRBV4-3 with TRBJ1-1; 8 nucleotides line up with TRBD1. Germline V gene data show CDR1 as LGHNA and CDR2 as YSLEER. The CDR3 length is 16 residues. V shed 0 bases and J 1 base; nucleotides not matched to a gene: 4. The CDR3 DNA reads as TGCGCCAGCAGCCAAGATGGACAGGGTCGGAACACTGAAGCTTTCTTT. Protein sequence: CASSQDGQGRNTEAFF.

The rearrangement links TRBV9 to TRBJ1-2, with D uncertain. The germline V and J ends were trimmed by 0 bases and 4 bases, with 7 bases remaining between them. The CDR3 is 13 amino acids. Germline CDR1 and CDR2: SGDLS and YYNGEE. The CDR3 sequence: CASSVAEGYGYTF. As DNA, the CDR3 is TGTGCCAGCAGCGTAGCCGAGGGCTATGGCTACACCTTC.